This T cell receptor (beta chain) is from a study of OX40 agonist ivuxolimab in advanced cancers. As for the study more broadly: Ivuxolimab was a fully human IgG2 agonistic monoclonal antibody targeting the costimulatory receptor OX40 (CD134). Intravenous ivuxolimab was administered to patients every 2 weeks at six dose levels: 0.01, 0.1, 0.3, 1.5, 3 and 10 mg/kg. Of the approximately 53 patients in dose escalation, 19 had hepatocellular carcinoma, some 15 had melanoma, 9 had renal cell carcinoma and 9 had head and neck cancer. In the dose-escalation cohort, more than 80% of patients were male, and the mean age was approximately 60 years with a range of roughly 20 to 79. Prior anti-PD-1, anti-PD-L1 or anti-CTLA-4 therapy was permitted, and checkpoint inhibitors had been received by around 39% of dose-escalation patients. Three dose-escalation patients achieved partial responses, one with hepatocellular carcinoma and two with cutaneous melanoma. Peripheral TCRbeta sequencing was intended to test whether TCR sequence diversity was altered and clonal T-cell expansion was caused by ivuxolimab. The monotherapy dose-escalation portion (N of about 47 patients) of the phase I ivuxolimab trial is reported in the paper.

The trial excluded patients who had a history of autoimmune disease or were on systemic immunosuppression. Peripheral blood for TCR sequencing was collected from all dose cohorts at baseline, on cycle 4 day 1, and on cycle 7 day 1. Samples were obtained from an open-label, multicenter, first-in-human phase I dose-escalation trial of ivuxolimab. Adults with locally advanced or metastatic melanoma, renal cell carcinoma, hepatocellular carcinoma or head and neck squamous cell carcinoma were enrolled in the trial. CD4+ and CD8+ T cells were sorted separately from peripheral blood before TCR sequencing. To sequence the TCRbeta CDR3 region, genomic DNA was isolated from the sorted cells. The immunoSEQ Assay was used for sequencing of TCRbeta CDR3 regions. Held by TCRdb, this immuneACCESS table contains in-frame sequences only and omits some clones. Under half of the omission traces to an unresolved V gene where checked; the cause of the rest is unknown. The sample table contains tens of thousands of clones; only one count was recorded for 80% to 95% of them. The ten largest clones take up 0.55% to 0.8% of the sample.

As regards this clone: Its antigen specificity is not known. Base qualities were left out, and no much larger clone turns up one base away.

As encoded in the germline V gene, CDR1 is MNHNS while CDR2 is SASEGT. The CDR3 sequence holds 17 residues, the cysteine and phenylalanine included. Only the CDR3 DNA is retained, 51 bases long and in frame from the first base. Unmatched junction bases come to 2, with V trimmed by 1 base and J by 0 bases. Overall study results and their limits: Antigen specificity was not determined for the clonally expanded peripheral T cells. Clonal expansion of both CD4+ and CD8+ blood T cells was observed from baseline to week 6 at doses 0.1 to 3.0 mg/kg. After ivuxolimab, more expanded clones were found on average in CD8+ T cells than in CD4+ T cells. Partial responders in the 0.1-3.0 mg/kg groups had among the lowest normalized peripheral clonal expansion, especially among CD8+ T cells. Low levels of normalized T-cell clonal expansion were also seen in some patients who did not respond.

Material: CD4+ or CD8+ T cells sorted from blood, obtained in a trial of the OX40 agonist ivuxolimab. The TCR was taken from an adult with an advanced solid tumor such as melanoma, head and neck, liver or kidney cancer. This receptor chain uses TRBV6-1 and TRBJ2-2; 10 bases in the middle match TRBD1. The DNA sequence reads TGTGCCAGCAGTGAAGTGACAGGGGGCGCGAACACCGGGGAGCTGTTTTTT. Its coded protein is CASSEVTGGANTGELFF.